The 13 T cell receptor beta chains below come from one sample, sequenced in a study of T cells in narcolepsy. Here immunoSEQ multiplex PCR was the method, and the copy in TCRdb shows in-frame clones only, minus some. Of about 40,000 clones listed, approximately 88% are singletons. Sequenced: CD45RA- memory CD4+ T cells from PBMCs. These receptors all stem from a human donor with narcolepsy.

This clone was seen only a few times. The chain has TRBV19 and TRBJ1-4, with 7 bases lining up with TRBD1. Germline CDR1 LNHDA, CDR2 SQIVND (reference sequence). This CDR3 has 15 amino acids. V shed 6 bases, J shed 0 bases, and the junction held 4 bases outside the gene matches. The CDR3 DNA is TGTGCCAGTAGGATGGACAGGTCAACTAATGAAAAACTGTTTTTT. Amino acids: CASRMDRSTNEKLFF. Full variable domain (remainder filled in from reference TRBV19 and TRBJ1-4): DGGITQSPKYLFRKEGQNVTLSCEQNLNHDAMYWYRQDPGQGLRLIYYSQIVNDFQKGDIAEGYSVSREKKESFPLTVTSAQKNPTAFYLCASRMDRSTNEKLFFGSGTQLSVL.

The genes are TRBV7-2 and TRBJ1-5; D remains ambiguous. CDR1 and CDR2 from the germline V gene are SGHTA and FQGNSA. V was trimmed by 1 base and J by 7 bases, leaving 11 bases between them. CDR3 length: 14 amino acids. This CDR3 is CASSLEGTKQPQHF. The CDR3, as DNA: TGTGCCAGCAGCTTAGAAGGTACAAAGCAGCCCCAGCATTTT.

The V gene is TRBV9, the J gene TRBJ2-1; weak D call: TRBD1 (6 bases). V shed 0 bases and J shed 5 bases, with 18 bases lying between them. The CDR3 has 17 residues. Germline values: CDR1 SGDLS, CDR2 YYNGEE. The CDR3, as DNA: TGTGCCAGCAGCGTAGATCTCGCAGGGGCTAGGAACAATGAGCAGTTCTTC. Translating gives CASSVDLAGARNNEQFF.

The V and J genes are TRBV29-1 and TRBJ1-3, with TRBD1 matching over 7 bases. This CDR3 has 15 residues. V dropped 6 bases and J dropped 2; count of bases not matched to a gene: 10. Germline assignment: CDR1 SQVTM and CDR2 ANQGSEA. CDR3 amino acids: CSVQDRAPPGNTIYF. The CDR3 DNA is TGCAGCGTGCAAGACAGGGCCCCTCCTGGAAACACCATATATTTT. Supplemented by reference TRBV29-1 and TRBJ1-3, the full variable domain reads SAVISQKPSRDICQRGTSLTIQCQVDSQVTMMFWYRQQPGQSLTLIATANQGSEATYESGFVIDKFPISRPNLTFSTLTVSNMSPEDSSIYLCSVQDRAPPGNTIYFGEGSWLTVV.

In DNA form, the CDR3 reads TGTGCCAGCTTCGGGGCCAACAATCAGCCCCAGCATTTT. Amino acids: CASFGANNQPQHF. This rearrangement joins TRBV6-1 to TRBJ1-5; D is possibly TRBD1 (5 bases). CDR1 MNHNS and CDR2 SASEGT come from the germline V gene. There are 13 residues in the CDR3. The V and J ends lost 8 bases and 3 bases respectively, with 11 bases between them.

A remark on this clone: The junction differs from germline at one of its ends, possibly a read error. The chain has TRBV18 and TRBJ2-7; D unresolved. The CDR3 consists of 12 residues. The germline CDR1 and CDR2 sequences are KGHSH and LQKENI. This CDR3 is CASSPSSNEQYF. The DNA for the CDR3 is TGTGCCAGCTCACCTAGCTCCAACGAGCAGTACTTC.

The J gene is TRBJ1-1, the V gene TRBV6-5; unclear D gene. Germline lookup yields CDR1 MNHEY and CDR2 SVGAGI. The CDR3 is 12 residues long. The V end was cut by 5 bases, the J end by 11 bases, with 15 bases between. In nucleotides, the CDR3 is TGTGCCAGCAGTCCCGGAGATCGGTCGGCTTTCTTT. Protein product: CASSPGDRSAFF.

The chain uses TRBV4-2 and TRBJ1-2; 9 nucleotides align to TRBD1. The CDR3 spans 16 residues. Germline lookup yields CDR1 LGHNA and CDR2 YNFKEQ. V dropped 2 bases and J dropped 8; count of bases not matched to a gene: 12. CDR3 sequence reads: CASSQTGGGLRKGYTF. The CDR3 region has the DNA TGTGCCAGCAGCCAAACAGGGGGCGGCCTTAGGAAGGGCTACACCTTC.

This chain connects TRBV6-1 to TRBJ2-3; a possible D gene is TRBD2 (6 bases). Trimming removed 3 bases from V and 4 bases from J, with 11 bases in between. The CDR3 contains 14 residues. Germline assignment: CDR1 MNHNS and CDR2 SASEGT. The CDR3 DNA sequence: TGTGCCAGCAGTGATGGTGCGGGACCAGATACGCAGTATTTT. Translating gives CASSDGAGPDTQYF.

The V call is TRBV11-2, the J call TRBJ2-1, with D perhaps TRBD2 (5 bases). Between the trimmed V and J ends, which lost 5 bases and 2 bases, there was a span of 13 bases. Germline loops: CDR1 SGHAT, CDR2 FQNNGV. The CDR3 totals 15 residues. The CDR3 region has the DNA TGTGCCAGCAGCCAGGACGGGGTTGCCTACAATGAGCAGTTCTTC. Its protein product is CASSQDGVAYNEQFF.

The table lists this clone with a few counts. This sequence joins TRBV7-9 and TRBJ2-1; D unclear. The length of the CDR3 is 15 residues. V was shortened by 1 base and J by 0 bases, with 7 bases between the two germline ends. CDR1 and CDR2 (germline): SEHNR, FQNEAQ (reference sequence). This chain's CDR3 is CASSLVPNSYNEQFF. The DNA of the CDR3 is TGTGCCAGCAGCTTAGTCCCCAACTCCTACAATGAGCAGTTCTTC. The complete variable domain, with remaining parts taken from reference TRBV7-9 and TRBJ2-1, reads DTGVSQNPRHKITKRGQNVTFRCDPISEHNRLYWYRQTLGQGPEFLTYFQNEAQLEKSRLLSDRFSAERPKGSFSTLEIQRTEQGDSAMYLCASSLVPNSYNEQFFGPGTRLTVL.

V gene TRBV5-6 combines with J gene TRBJ2-3; D uncertain. The CDR3 runs to 13 residues. Germline lookup yields CDR1 SGHDT and CDR2 YYEEEE. Trimming stripped 1 base from V and 1 base from J, with 4 bases between. CDR3 bases: TGTGCCAGCAGCTTGAAAGGCACAGATACGCAGTATTTT. This sequence encodes CASSLKGTDTQYF.

The chain has TRBV7-8 and TRBJ2-1, with a weak D call TRBD1 (5 bases). Trimming cost V 3 bases and J 5 bases, with 8 bases left between them. This CDR3 is 13 amino acids long. CDR1 SGHVS and CDR2 FQNEAQ come from the germline V gene. In nucleotides, the CDR3 is TGTGCCAGCAGCTTCGTCAGGGACAATGAGCAGTTCTTC. Amino acid sequence: CASSFVRDNEQFF. The variable domain in full, completed from reference TRBV7-8 and TRBJ2-1, reads GAGVSQSPRYKVAKRGQDVALRCDPISGHVSLFWYQQALGQGPEFLTYFQNEAQLDKSGLPSDRFFAERPEGSVSTLKIQRTQQEDSAVYLCASSFVRDNEQFFGPGTRLTVL.